The 2 T cell receptor beta chains below were found in one sample sequenced in a study of blood T cell repertoires in COVID-19. Measured with immunoSEQ multiplex PCR; TCRdb has only the in-frame clones, and not every one. The sample has roughly 95,000 clones, 82% seen once; the top ten hold about 7%. Sequencing input: peripheral blood. Receptors originate from a man aged 50 to 59 with active or convalescent COVID-19.

This rearrangement joins TRBV21-1 to TRBJ2-6; the D call TRBD2 from the table was never checked on the DNA. TRBV21-1 is a listed pseudogene. The CDR3 extends over 21 amino acids. CDR3 protein: CASINSGSWRGTLSGANVLTF. The DNA for the CDR3 is TGTGCCAGCATCAACTCCGGGTCTTGGCGGGGGACGCTCTCTGGGGCCAACGTCCTGACTTTC.

The V and J genes are TRBV6-4 and TRBJ2-4; weak D call: TRBD2 (6 bases). The length of the CDR3 is 16 residues. Germline-derived CDR1 and CDR2 are MRHNA and SNTAGT. The V and J ends lost 7 bases and 3 bases respectively, with 19 bases between them. The CDR3 region is CASTRYPVGGKNIQYF. CDR3 DNA sequence: TGTGCCAGCACCAGGTATCCCGTGGGAGGCAAAAACATTCAGTACTTC.